This T cell receptor beta chain was captured by sequencing in a study of control samples from healthy donors and cancer patients. Assay used: immunoSEQ multiplex PCR; TCRdb lists only in-frame clones, some missing. Counted here are about 180,000 clones, 90% occurring once; the ten biggest clones make up 1.1% to 1.5%. Trimming removed 5 bases from V and 4 bases from J, with 12 bases in between. Germline V gene lookup returns CDR1 SGHAT and CDR2 FQNNGV. The CDR3 sequence is 14 residues long. Specimen: blood. The TCR comes from a woman in her forties or fifties in good health. This sequence joins TRBV11-2 and TRBJ2-1; possibly TRBD1 or TRBD2 for D (5 bases each). In DNA form, the CDR3 reads TGTGCCAGCAGCGTCCGGGACGAGTACAATGAGCAGTTCTTC. Translating gives CASSVRDEYNEQFF. The variable domain in full, with the rest retrieved from reference TRBV11-2 and TRBJ2-1, is EAGVAQSPRYKIIEKRQSVAFWCNPISGHATLYWYQQILGQGPKLLIQFQNNGVVDDSQLPKDRFSAERLKGVDSTLKIQPAKLEDSAVYLCASSVRDEYNEQFFGPGTRLTVL.